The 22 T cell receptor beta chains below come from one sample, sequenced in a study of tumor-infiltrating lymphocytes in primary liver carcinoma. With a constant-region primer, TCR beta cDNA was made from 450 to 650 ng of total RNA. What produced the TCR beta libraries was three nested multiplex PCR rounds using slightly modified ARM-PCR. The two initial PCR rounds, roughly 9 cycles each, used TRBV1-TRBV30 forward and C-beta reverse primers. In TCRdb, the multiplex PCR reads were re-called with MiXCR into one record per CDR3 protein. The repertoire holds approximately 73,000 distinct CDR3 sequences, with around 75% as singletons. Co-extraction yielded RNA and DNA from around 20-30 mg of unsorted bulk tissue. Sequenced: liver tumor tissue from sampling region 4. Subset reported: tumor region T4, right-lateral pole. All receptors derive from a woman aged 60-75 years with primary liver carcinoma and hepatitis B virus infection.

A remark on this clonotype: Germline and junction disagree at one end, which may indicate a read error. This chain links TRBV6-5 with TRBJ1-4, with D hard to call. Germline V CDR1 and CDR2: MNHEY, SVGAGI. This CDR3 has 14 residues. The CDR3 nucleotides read TGTGCCAGCAGTTACAGAGGCGGGCGTGAAAATCTGTTTTTT. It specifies CASSYRGGRENLFF.

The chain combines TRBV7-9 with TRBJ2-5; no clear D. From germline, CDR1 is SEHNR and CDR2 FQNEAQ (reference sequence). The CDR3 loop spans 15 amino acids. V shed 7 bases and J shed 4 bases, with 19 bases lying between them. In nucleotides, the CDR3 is TGTGCCAGCAAAAAGAGTCCAGCAAGGGTAGAGACCCAGTACTTC. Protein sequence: CASKKSPARVETQYF.

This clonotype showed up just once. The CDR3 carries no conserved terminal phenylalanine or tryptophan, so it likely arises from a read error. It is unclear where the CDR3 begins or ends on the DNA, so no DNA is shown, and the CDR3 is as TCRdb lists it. The CDR3 sequence is CASTGTGYHEHYY. The chain couples TRBV6-1 to TRBJ2-7; the table's D call, TRBD1, has no DNA check behind it. The CDR3 region is 13 residues in length, termini included. The V gene's germline CDR1 is MNHNS and CDR2 SASEGT.

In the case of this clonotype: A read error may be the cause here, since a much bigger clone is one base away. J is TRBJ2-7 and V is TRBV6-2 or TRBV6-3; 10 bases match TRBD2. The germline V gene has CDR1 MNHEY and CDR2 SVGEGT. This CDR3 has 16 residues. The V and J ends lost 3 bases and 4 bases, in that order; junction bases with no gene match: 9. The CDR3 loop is CASSYSGSGRGYEQYF. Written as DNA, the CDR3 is TGTGCCAGCAGTTATAGCGGAAGCGGGAGGGGATACGAGCAGTACTTC.

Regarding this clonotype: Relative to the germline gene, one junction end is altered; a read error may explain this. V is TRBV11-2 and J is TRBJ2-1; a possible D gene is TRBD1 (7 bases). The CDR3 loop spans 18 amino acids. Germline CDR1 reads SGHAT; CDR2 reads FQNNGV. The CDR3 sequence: CASSSFRGTEGNYNERFF. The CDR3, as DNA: TGTGCCAGCAGCTCCTTCCGCGGGACAGAGGGTAATTACAATGAGCGGTTCTTC.

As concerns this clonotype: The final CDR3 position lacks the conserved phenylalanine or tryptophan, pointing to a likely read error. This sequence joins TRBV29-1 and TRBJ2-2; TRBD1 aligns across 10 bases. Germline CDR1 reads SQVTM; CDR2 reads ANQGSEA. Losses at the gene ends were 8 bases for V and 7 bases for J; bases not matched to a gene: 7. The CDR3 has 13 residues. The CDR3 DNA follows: TGCAGCTCTCGGACAGGGGGGATCGGGGAGCTGTTTTCT. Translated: CSSRTGGIGELFS.

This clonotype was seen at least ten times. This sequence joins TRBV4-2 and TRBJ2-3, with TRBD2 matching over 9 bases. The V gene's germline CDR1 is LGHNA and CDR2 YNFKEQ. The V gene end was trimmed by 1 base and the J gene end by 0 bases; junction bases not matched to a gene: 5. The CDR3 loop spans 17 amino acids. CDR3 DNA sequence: TGTGCCAGCAGCCAAGTTAGCGGGAGAGGGAGCACAGATACGCAGTATTTT. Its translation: CASSQVSGRGSTDTQYF.

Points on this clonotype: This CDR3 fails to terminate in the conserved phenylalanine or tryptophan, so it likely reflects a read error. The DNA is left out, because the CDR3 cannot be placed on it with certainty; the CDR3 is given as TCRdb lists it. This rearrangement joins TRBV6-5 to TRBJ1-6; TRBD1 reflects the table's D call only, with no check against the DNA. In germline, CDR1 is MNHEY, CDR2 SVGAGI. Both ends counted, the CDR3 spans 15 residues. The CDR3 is CASSFTGTGNSPLRS.

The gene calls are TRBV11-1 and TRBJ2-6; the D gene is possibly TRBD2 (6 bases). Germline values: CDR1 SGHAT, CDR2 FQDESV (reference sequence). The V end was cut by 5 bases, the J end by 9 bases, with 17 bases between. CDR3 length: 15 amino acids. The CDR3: CASSPSGVRVNVLTF. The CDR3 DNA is TGTGCCAGCAGCCCCTCGGGGGTTAGGGTCAACGTCCTGACTTTC.

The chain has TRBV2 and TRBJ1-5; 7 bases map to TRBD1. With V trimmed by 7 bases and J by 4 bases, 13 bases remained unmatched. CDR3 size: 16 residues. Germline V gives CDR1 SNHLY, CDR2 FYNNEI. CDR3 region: CASIIGQEGANQPQHF. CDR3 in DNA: TGTGCCAGCATTATAGGACAGGAGGGAGCGAATCAGCCCCAGCATTTT.

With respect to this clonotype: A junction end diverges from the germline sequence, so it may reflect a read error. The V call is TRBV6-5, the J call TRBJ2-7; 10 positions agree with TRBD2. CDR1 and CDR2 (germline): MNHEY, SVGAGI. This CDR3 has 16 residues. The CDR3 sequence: CASRAILAGYSYEQCF. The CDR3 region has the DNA TGTGCCAGCAGGGCGATACTAGCGGGGTACTCCTACGAGCAGTGCTTC.

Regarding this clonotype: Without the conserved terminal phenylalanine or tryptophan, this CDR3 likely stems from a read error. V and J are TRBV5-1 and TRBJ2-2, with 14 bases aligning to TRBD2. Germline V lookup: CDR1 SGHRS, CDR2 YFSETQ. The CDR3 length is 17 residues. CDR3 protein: CASSPGTSGSITGELFS. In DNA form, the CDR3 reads TGCGCCAGCAGCCCCGGGACTAGCGGGAGTATCACCGGGGAACTGTTTTCT.

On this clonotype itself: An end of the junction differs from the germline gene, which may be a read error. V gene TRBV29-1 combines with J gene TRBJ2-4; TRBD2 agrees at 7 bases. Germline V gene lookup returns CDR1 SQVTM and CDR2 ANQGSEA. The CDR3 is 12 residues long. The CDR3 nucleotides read TGCAGCGTCAGAATCGGGGGGTACATACAGTACTTC. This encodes CSVRIGGYIQYF.

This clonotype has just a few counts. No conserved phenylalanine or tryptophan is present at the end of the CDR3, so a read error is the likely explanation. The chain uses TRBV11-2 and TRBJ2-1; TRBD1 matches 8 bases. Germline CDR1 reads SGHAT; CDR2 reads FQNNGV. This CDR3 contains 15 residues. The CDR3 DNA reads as TGTGCCAGCAGTTTAGGGGGGACAGGTTACAATGAGCAGTTCTTA. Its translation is CASSLGGTGYNEQFL.

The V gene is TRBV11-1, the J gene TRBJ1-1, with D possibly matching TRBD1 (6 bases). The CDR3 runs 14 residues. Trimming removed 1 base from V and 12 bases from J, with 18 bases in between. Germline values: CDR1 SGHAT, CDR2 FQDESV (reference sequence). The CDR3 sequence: CASSLGRGGNQTFF. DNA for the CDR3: TGTGCCAGCAGCTTAGGCAGGGGAGGGAATCAAACTTTCTTT.

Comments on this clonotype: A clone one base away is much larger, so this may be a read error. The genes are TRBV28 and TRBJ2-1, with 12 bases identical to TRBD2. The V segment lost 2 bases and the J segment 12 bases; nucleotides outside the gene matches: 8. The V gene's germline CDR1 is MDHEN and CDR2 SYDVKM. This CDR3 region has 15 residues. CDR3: CASSLMTSGSGGQFF. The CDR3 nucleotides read TGTGCCAGCAGTTTAATGACTAGCGGGAGTGGTGGGCAGTTCTTC.

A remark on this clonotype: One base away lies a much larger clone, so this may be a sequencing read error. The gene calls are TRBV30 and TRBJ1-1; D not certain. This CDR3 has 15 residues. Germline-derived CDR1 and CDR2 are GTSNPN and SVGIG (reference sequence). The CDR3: CARSVIGKSNTEAFF. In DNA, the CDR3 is TGTGCCCGGAGTGTAATAGGAAAATCGAACACTGAAGCTTTCTTT.

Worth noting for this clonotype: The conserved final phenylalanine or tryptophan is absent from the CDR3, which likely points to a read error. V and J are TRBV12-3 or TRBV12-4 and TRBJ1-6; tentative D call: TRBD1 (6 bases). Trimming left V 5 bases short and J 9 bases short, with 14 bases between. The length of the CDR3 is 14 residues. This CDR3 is CASSRGTWTSPLHS. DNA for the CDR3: TGTGCCAGCAGTAGGGGGACATGGACTTCACCCCTCCACTCT.

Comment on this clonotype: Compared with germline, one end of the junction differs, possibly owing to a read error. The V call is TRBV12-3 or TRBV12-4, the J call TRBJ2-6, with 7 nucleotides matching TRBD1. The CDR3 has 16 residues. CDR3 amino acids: CASSLTGRPGANALTF. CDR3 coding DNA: TGTGCCAGTAGTTTGACAGGGCGGCCTGGGGCCAACGCCCTGACTTTC.

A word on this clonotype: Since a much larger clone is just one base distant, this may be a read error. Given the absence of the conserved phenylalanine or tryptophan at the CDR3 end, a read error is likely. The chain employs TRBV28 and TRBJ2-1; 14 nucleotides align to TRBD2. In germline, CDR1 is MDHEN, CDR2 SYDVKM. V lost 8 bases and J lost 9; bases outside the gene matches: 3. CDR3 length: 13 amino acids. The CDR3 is CASGTSGSGEQFL. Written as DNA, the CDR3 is TGTGCCAGCGGGACTAGCGGGAGCGGTGAGCAGTTCCTC.

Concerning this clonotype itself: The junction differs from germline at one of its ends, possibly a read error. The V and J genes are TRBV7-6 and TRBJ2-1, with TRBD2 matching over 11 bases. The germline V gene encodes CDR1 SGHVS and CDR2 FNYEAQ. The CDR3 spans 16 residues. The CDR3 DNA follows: TGTACCAGCAGCCGTGCGGGGACTAGCGGTGACAACGAGCAGTTCTTC. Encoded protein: CTSSRAGTSGDNEQFF. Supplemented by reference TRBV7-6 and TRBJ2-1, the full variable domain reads GAGVSQSPRYKVTKRGQDVALRCDPISGHVSLYWYRQALGQGPEFLTYFNYEAQQDKSGLPNDRFSAERPEGSISTLTIQRTEQRDSAMYRCTSSRAGTSGDNEQFFGPGTRLTVL.

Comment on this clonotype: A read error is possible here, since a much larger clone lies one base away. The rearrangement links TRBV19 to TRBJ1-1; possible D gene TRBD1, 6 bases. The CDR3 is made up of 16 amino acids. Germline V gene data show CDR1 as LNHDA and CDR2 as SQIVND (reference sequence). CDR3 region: CASAVTGGRGNTVAFF. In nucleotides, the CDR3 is TGTGCCAGTGCAGTCACCGGGGGTAGGGGGAACACTGTAGCTTTCTTT.